Shown below are 10 T cell receptor beta chains from a single sample sequenced in a study of blood T cell repertoires in COVID-19. Sequencing was performed with immunoSEQ multiplex PCR; in TCRdb, only in-frame clones are kept and a portion is missing. The sample lists 200,000 to 300,000 clones, approximately 80% seen once, with around 4.2% in the top ten. The sequencing sample was made of peripheral blood. Receptors were obtained from a man aged 60 to 69 with acute or convalescent COVID-19.

This clone was recorded once. The chain couples TRBV7-2 to TRBJ1-1; TRBD1 agrees at 9 bases. This CDR3 has 12 amino acids. V lost 5 bases and J lost 9; bases outside the gene matches: 4. Germline CDR1 SGHTA, CDR2 FQGNSA. DNA of the CDR3: TGTGCCAGCAGCCACAGGGGGCTTCAAGCTTTCTTT. It specifies CASSHRGLQAFF.

This rearrangement joins TRBV29-1 to TRBJ1-1; D may be TRBD1 (5 bases). CDR1 is SQVTM, CDR2 ANQGSEA, per germline. CDR3 length equals 11 residues. Trimming cost V 4 bases and J 5 bases, with 8 bases left between them. CDR3: CSVVGGTEAFF. The CDR3 bases are TGCAGCGTTGTCGGGGGGACTGAAGCTTTCTTT.

The chain joins TRBV4-1 to TRBJ2-3; the match to TRBD1 covers 9 bases. Germline assignment: CDR1 MGHRA and CDR2 YSYEKL. With 4 bases clipped from V and 2 bases from J, the junction kept 7 bases outside the gene matches. The length of the CDR3 is 16 residues. CDR3 nucleotide sequence: TGCGCCAGCAGCCGTTCGACAGGGGGAAACACAGATACGCAGTATTTT. It encodes CASSRSTGGNTDTQYF.

The rearrangement links TRBV30 to TRBJ2-7, with D perhaps TRBD1 (5 bases). The germline V gene has CDR1 GTSNPN and CDR2 SVGIG (reference sequence). This CDR3 is 12 amino acids long. The V gene lost 1 base and the J gene lost 7 bases, with 11 bases spanning the gap. The CDR3: CAWSEDNLEQYF. The CDR3 DNA is TGTGCCTGGAGTGAGGACAACCTAGAGCAGTACTTC.

This chain joins TRBV21-1 and TRBJ2-5; TRBD2 is the table's D call and was not checked against the DNA. TRBV21-1 corresponds to a pseudogene. The length of the CDR3 is 17 residues. The CDR3 region is CASSTFIAGGKQETQYF. The CDR3 bases are TGTGCCAGCAGCACCTTCATAGCGGGAGGAAAGCAAGAGACCCAGTACTTC.

The rearrangement joins TRBV19 to TRBJ1-1, with TRBD1 matching over 11 bases. The length of the CDR3 is 15 residues. V shed 10 bases and J 1 base; nucleotides not matched to a gene: 8. CDR1 is LNHDA, CDR2 SQIVND, per germline (reference sequence). CDR3 bases: TGTGCCATCACGTCGGACAGGGGGCGGAACACTGAAGCTTTCTTT. Translating gives CAITSDRGRNTEAFF.

The chain employs TRBV9 and TRBJ2-7; 10 bases fit TRBD2. Germline V lookup: CDR1 SGDLS, CDR2 YYNGEE. The CDR3 sequence is 18 residues long. V lost 2 bases to trimming and J lost 3 bases; unmatched junction nucleotides: 14. The CDR3 DNA reads as TGTGCCAGCAGCGTTAGTGGTCTAGCGGGAGATGAGGGCTACGAGCAGTACTTC. The encoded protein is CASSVSGLAGDEGYEQYF.

The chain has TRBV6-2 or TRBV6-3 and TRBJ2-7; 11 nucleotides agree with TRBD2. Germline values: CDR1 MNHEY, CDR2 SVGEGT. The ends lost 4 bases at V and 6 bases at J; junction bases unmatched: 11. The CDR3 runs to 16 residues. The CDR3 reads CASSSPRLAGTVEQYF. The CDR3 bases are TGTGCCAGCAGTTCCCCGCGACTAGCGGGAACGGTCGAGCAGTACTTC.

The chain recombines TRBV5-6 with TRBJ2-3; D perhaps matches TRBD1 (6 bases). The germline CDR1 and CDR2 sequences are SGHDT and YYEEEE. Trimming took off 0 bases at V and 3 bases at J, with 8 bases between the two ends. The CDR3 runs to 14 residues. CDR3 DNA sequence: TGTGCCAGCAGCTTGGACCAGGGGACAGATACGCAGTATTTT. Translating gives CASSLDQGTDTQYF.

The CDR3 bases are TGCAGCGTTGCTAGCGGGAGCGAGACCCAGTACTTC. It is translated as CSVASGSETQYF. The rearrangement uses TRBV29-1 and TRBJ2-5; 10 bases match TRBD2. The V gene's germline CDR1 is SQVTM and CDR2 ANQGSEA. The CDR3 consists of 12 residues. J gave up 5 bases and V 4 bases, and 1 base lay outside the gene matches.